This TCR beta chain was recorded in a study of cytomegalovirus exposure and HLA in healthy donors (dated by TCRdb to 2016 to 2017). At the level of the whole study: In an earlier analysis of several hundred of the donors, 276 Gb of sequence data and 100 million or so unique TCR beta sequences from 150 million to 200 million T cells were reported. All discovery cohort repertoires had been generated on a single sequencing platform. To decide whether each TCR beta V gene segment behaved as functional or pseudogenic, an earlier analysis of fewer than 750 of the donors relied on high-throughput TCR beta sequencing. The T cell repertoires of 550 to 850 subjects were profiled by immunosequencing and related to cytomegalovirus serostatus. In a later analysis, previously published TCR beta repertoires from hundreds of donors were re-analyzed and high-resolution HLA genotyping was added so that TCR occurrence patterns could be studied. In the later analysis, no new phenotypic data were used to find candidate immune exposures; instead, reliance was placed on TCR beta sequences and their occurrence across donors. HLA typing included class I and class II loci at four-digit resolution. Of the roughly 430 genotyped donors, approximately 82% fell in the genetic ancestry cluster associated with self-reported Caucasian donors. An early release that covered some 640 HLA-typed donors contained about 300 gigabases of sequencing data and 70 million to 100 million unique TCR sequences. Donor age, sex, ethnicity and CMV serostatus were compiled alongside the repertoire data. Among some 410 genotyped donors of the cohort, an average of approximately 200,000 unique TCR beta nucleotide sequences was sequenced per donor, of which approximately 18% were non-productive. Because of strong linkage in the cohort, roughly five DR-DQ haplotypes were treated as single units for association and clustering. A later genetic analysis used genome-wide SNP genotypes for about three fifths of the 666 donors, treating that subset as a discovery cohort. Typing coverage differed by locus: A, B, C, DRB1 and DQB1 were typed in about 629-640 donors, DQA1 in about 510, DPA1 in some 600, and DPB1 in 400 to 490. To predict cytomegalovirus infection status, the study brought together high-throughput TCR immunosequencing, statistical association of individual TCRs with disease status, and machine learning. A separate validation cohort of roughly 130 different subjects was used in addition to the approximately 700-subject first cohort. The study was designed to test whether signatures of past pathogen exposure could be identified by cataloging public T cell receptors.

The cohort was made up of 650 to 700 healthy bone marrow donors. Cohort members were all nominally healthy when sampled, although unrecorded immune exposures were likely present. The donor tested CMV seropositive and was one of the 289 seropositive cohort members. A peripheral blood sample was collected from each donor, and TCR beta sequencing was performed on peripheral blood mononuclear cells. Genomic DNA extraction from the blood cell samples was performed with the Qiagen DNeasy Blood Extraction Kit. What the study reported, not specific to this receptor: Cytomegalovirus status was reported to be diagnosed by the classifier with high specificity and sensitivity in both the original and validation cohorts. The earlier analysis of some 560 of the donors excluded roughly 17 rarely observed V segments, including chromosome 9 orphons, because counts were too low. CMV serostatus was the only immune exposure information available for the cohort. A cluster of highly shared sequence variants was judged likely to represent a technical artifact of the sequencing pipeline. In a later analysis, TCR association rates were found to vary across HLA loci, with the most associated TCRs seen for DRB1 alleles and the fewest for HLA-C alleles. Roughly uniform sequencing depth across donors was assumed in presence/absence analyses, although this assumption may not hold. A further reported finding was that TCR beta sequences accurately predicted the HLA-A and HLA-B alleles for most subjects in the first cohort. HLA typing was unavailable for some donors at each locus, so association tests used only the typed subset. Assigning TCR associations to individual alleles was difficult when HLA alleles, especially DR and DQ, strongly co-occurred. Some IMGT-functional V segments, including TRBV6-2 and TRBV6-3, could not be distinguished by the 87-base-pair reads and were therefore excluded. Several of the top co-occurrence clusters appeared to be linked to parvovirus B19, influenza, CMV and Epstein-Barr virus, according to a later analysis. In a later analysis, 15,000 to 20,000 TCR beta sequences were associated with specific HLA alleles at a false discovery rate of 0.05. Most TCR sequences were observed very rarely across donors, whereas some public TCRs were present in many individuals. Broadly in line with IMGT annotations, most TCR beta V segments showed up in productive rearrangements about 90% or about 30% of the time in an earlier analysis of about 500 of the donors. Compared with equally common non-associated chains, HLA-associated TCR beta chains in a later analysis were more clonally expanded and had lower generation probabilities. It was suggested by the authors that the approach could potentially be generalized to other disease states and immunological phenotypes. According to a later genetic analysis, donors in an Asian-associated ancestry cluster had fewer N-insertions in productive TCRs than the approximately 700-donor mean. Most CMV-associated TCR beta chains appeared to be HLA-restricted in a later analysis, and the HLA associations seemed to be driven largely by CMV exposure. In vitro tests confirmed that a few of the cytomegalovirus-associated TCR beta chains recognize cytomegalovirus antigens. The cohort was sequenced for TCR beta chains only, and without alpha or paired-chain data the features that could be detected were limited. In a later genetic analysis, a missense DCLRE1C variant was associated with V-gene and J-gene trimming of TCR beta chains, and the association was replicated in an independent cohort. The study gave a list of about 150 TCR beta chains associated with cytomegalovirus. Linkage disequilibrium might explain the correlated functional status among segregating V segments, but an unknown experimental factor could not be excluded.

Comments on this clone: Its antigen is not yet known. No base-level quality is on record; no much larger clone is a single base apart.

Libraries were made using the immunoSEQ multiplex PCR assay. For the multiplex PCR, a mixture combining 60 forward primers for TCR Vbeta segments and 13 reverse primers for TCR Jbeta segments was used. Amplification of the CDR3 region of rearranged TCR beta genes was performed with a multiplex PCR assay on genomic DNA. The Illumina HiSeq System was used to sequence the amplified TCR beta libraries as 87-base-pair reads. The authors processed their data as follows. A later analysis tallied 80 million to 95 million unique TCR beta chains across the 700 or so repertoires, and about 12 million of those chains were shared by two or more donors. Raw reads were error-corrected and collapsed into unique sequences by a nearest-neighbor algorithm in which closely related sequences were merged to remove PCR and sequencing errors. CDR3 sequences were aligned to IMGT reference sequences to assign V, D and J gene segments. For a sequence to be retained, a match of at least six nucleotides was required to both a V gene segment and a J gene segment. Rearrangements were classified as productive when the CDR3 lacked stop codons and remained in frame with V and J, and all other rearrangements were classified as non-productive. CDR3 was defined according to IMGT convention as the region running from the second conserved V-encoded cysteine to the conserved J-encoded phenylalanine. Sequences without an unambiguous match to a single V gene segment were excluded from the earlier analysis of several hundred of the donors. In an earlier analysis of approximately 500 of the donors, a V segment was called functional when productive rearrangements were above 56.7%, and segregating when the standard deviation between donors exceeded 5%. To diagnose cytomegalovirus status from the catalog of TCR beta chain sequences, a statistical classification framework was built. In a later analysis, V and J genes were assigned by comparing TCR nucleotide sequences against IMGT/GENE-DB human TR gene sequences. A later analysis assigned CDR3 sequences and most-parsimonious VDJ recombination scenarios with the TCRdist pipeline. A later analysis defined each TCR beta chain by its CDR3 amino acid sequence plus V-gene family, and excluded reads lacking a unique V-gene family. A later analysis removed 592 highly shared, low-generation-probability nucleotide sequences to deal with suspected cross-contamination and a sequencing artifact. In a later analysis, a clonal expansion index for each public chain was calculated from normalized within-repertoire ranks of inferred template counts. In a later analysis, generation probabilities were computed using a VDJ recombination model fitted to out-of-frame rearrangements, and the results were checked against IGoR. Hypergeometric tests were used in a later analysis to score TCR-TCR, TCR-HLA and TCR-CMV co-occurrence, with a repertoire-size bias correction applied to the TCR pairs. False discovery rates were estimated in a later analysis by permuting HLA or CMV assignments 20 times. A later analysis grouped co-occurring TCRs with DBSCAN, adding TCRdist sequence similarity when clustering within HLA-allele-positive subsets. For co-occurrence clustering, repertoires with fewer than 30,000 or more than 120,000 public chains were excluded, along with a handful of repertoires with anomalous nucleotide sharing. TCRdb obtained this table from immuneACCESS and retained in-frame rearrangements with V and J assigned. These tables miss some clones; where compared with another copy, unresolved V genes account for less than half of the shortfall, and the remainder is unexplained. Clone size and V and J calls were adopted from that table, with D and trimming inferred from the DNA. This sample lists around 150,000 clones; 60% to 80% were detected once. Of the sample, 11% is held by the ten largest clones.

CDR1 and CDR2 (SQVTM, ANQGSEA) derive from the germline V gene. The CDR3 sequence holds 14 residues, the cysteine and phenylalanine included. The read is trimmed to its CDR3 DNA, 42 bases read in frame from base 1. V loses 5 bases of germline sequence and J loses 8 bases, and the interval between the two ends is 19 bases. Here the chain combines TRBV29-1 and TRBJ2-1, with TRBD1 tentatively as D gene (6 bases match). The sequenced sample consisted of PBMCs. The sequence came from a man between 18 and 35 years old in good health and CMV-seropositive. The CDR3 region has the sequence CSVRRAGRGHEQFF. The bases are TGCAGCGTTAGGCGGGCTGGCAGGGGCCATGAGCAGTTCTTC.